Listed below are T cell receptor beta chains from one sample, sequenced in a study of CD8+ T cells in alopecia areata. Repertoires were generated with immunoSEQ multiplex PCR, while TCRdb's copy carries only in-frame clones and drops some. This sample has hundreds of thousands of clones, with 65% to 70% found just once. The sequenced sample was CD4+ T cells sorted from blood, obtained at week 0. The source is a human donor with alopecia areata. CDR3s leave out the opening cysteine and the closing phenylalanine or tryptophan.

V	length	J	CDR3
TRBV5-4	13	TRBJ2-5	ASSPVTGGSETQY
TRBV29-1	12	TRBJ1-1	SVAHSIENTEAF
TRBV7-6	11	TRBJ1-2	ASSLGQGDGYT
TRBV5-1	11	TRBJ2-7	ASSLPQSYEQY
TRBV7-9	11	TRBJ1-5	ASSRDREQPQH
TRBV30	12	TRBJ1-1	AWSLEAFGTEAF
TRBV10-3	12	TRBJ2-7	AISWDRSSYEQY
TRBV18	15	TRBJ2-7	ASSPRSLIAGPYEQY
TRBV30	10	TRBJ2-1	ASQGGEREQF
TRBV10-3	13	TRBJ2-5	AISEPTSGLETQY
TRBV6-6	9	TRBJ2-5	ASSYRETQY
TRBV21-1	10	TRBJ2-1	ASNKEQREQF
TRBV6-5	11	TRBJ2-7	ASSGPGSYEQY
TRBV5-4	13	TRBJ2-3	ASSLATASTDTQY
TRBV30	11	TRBJ1-5	AWSPQGAQPQH
TRBV30	11	TRBJ1-6	AWSVGGNSPLH
TRBV30	11	TRBJ1-5	AWSSRRDQPQH
TRBV5-4	13	TRBJ1-2	ASSPRGRSFYGYT
TRBV7-9	13	TRBJ1-4	ASSPPVGVGEKLF
TRBV29-1	11	TRBJ1-2	SVATGGADGYT
TRBV7-2	11	TRBJ2-5	ASSWRGGETQY
TRBV20-1	9	TRBJ1-2	SAGTVYGYT
TRBV29-1	10	TRBJ2-5	SARGGEETQY
TRBV7-9	11	TRBJ1-1	ASSLVPNTEAF
TRBV30	14	TRBJ2-5	AWSRARGGARETQY
TRBV6-6	11	TRBJ2-7	ASRLDRAHEQY
TRBV7-7	12	TRBJ2-5	ASSLVGRGETQY
TRBV7-9	13	TRBJ1-2	ASSLGSHLPDGYT
TRBV4-2	15	TRBJ1-2	ASSQGPDKQGARGYT
TRBV29-1	11	TRBJ1-4	SARQDGNEKLF
TRBV5-1	13	TRBJ2-5	ASNRLAGAQETQY
TRBV7-9	10	TRBJ2-5	ASSPVLETQY
TRBV5-6	14	TRBJ2-1	ASSWGGPSSYNEQF